Listed below are T cell receptor beta chains from one sample, sequenced in a study of blood T cell repertoires in COVID-19. Produced via immunoSEQ multiplex PCR; TCRdb's table is partial and in-frame only. The profile covers fewer than 300,000 clones, with more than 65% appearing a single time and around a sixth taken by the ten largest. Sequencing input: peripheral blood. Source of these receptors: a person in their 70s with COVID-19, enrolled during active disease. CDR3s include the opening cysteine and the closing phenylalanine or tryptophan. The D gene is left open where the match is weak. Clone size is not always given. Where it is, it says once, few, many or a class for expanded clones.

TRBD2 NA TRBJ2-1 TRBV19 TGTGCCAGTAGGTATAGAGCTAGCGGGATAGCGAATGAGCAGTTCTTC CASRYRASGIANEQFF
TRBD1 NA TRBJ2-7 TRBV11-2 TGTGCCAGCAGCAATTACAGGGGCGAGCAGTACTTC CASSNYRGEQYF
NA NA TRBJ1-6 TRBV19 TGTGCCAGTAGTACAGGGATATCACCCCTCCACTTT CASSTGISPLHF
NA NA TRBJ1-2 TRBV10-2 TGCGCCAGCAGTGACATAGCTTCCTATGGCTACACCTTC CASSDIASYGYTF
TRBD1 NA TRBJ2-1 TRBV4-2 TGTGCCAGCAGCCAAGATTCGGGACAGACCTACAATGAGCAGTTCTTC CASSQDSGQTYNEQFF
NA NA TRBJ2-7 TRBV20-1 TGCAGTGCTAGTGGGGGGCCGACCTACGAGCAGTACTTC CSASGGPTYEQYF
NA NA TRBJ1-4 TRBV27 TGTGCCAGCAGTCCACAGGGTAGAGCTGAAAAACTGTTTTTT CASSPQGRAEKLFF
NA NA TRBJ1-5 TRBV19 TGTGCCAGTAGTCCGTGGGCCCATAGCAATCAGCCCCAGCATTTT CASSPWAHSNQPQHF
TRBD1 NA TRBJ2-7 TRBV5-1 TGCGCCAGCAGCTTGGGGACAGGGGGCAACGAGCAGTACTTC CASSLGTGGNEQYF
TRBD1 NA TRBJ2-2 TRBV7-9 TGTGCCAGCAGCTCCGGACAGGCCTCACTGATCACCGGGGAGCTGTTTTTT CASSSGQASLITGELFF
NA few TRBJ2-1 TRBV7-2 TGTGCCAGCAGCTTAGCGGCAGGCTCCTACAATGAGCAGTTCTTC CASSLAAGSYNEQFF
NA NA TRBJ2-3 TRBV6-5 TGTGCCAGCAGTTACCATGGGGGGACAGTCACAGATACGCAGTATTTT CASSYHGGTVTDTQYF
NA NA TRBJ1-1 TRBV7-8 TGTGCCAGCAGCTTAGGAACAGGAAAGGCTGAAGCTTTCTTT CASSLGTGKAEAFF
TRBD2 NA TRBJ2-1 TRBV3-1/TRBV3-2 TGTGCCAGCAGCCCAGTCGGAAGGGACGGGAGGGCCTCTGAGCAGTTCTTC CASSPVGRDGRASEQFF
TRBD1 NA TRBJ1-1 TRBV14 TGTGCCACCGAGACAGGGTTGGGCACTGAAGCTTTCTTT CATETGLGTEAFF
TRBD1 NA TRBJ2-7 TRBV11-3 TGTGCCAGCAGTCCTACCGGGACAGGGCCCGAGCAGTACTTC CASSPTGTGPEQYF
NA NA TRBJ1-5 TRBV27 TGTGCCAGCAAGTCAGGGGATATGGGTCAGCCCCAGCATTTT CASKSGDMGQPQHF
NA NA TRBJ2-1 TRBV15 TGTGCCACCAGCGGGGGACTCCGCAATGAGCAGTTCTTC CATSGGLRNEQFF
NA NA TRBJ2-3 TRBV7-6 TGTGCCAGCAGCCTTGGGGCATACGCTAGCACAGATACGCAGTATTTT CASSLGAYASTDTQYF
TRBD2 NA TRBJ2-1 TRBV5-1 TGCGCCAGCAGCTTATTAACTAGCGGGAACAATGAGCAGTTCTTC CASSLLTSGNNEQFF
TRBD2 NA TRBJ2-7 TRBV19 TGTGCCAGTAGTATCTTCTATAGCGGGAACGACTACGAGCAGTACTTC CASSIFYSGNDYEQYF
NA once TRBJ2-5 TRBV14 TGTGCCAGCAGCCCCAGGGGCGGGAGTCTGGAGACCCAGTACTTC CASSPRGGSLETQYF
NA many TRBJ1-5 TRBV19 TGTGCCAGTAGGGGCGGGCAGCCCCAGCATTTT CASRGGQPQHF
TRBD2 NA TRBJ2-5 TRBV7-8 TGTGCCAGCAGCTTAAGACTAGCGGGGAGGGAGACCCAGTACTTC CASSLRLAGRETQYF
NA NA TRBJ1-1 TRBV5-6 TGTGCCAGCAGCAGGGGTCTTATAAACACTGAAGCTTTCTTT CASSRGLINTEAFF
NA NA TRBJ2-7 TRBV6-2/TRBV6-3 TGTGCCAGCAGCCACCCTAGGGGACTCCCACCCGAGCAGTACTTC CASSHPRGLPPEQYF
NA NA TRBJ1-1 TRBV5-8 TGTGCCAGCAGCTTGACAAGGAACACTGAAGCTTTCTTT CASSLTRNTEAFF
TRBD2 NA TRBJ2-5 TRBV5-1 TGCGCCAGCAGCGCTGGACTAGCCCAAGAGACCCAGTACTTC CASSAGLAQETQYF
NA NA TRBJ2-3 TRBV9 TGTGCCAGCAGCCTAAGGGACACGAGAGATACGCAGTATTTT CASSLRDTRDTQYF
TRBD1 NA TRBJ2-7 TRBV5-5 TGTGCCAGCAGAGGTTTCACCCCGACAGGGGAATCGGAGCAGTACTTC CASRGFTPTGESEQYF
NA NA TRBJ1-5 TRBV28 TGTGCCAGCAGACACCAACGTGGTGGGAGGGGCTGGAATCAGCCCCAGCATTTT CASRHQRGGRGWNQPQHF
NA once TRBJ1-4 TRBV9 TGTGCCAGCAGCCCACTACAGGGAGAAAATGAAAAACTGTTTTTT CASSPLQGENEKLFF
TRBD1 NA TRBJ2-1 TRBV29-1 TGCAGCGCTGGGACAGGGGGCTACAATGAGCAGTTCTTC CSAGTGGYNEQFF
TRBD2 NA TRBJ2-7 TRBV30 TGTGCCTGGCGGGGTATAGCGGGAGCGGTGGGCGAGCAGTACTTC CAWRGIAGAVGEQYF
NA NA TRBJ1-2 TRBV6-6 TGTGCCAGCAGTTATGCAGACACCAACTATGGCTACACCTTC CASSYADTNYGYTF
NA NA TRBJ2-2 TRBV2 TGTGCCAGCAAGGCCGTGGCTAGCACCGGGGAGCTGTTTTTT CASKAVASTGELFF
TRBD2 NA TRBJ2-5 TRBV24-1 TGTGCCACCAGTGATGGGGGGGGGACAGAGACCCAGTACTTC CATSDGGGTETQYF
TRBD1 NA TRBJ2-3 TRBV14 TGTGCCAGCTCCGGACAGGGTTCTAGCACAGATACGCAGTATTTT CASSGQGSSTDTQYF
TRBD2 NA TRBJ2-1 TRBV7-8 TGTGCCAGCAGCCGAGCGGGAGGGCCTTTAGATGAGCAGTTCTTC CASSRAGGPLDEQFF
TRBD2 NA TRBJ2-3 TRBV5-1 TGCGCCAGCAGCGATCCCGGGACTAGCTATACGCAGTATTTT CASSDPGTSYTQYF
TRBD1 NA TRBJ1-5 TRBV28 TGTGCCAGCAGGGGACAGGGAAAAAGCAATCAGCCCCAGCATTTT CASRGQGKSNQPQHF
TRBD1 NA TRBJ2-5 TRBV5-4 TGTGCCAGCAGCCGGGACAGGGGGTTTCAAGAGACCCAGTACTTC CASSRDRGFQETQYF
NA once TRBJ1-3 TRBV10-3 TGTGCCACCGGACAAATATCTGGAAACACCATATATTTT CATGQISGNTIYF
TRBD1 NA TRBJ1-1 TRBV19 TGTGCCAGTAGGGATGACAGGGCAAGCACTGAAGCTTTCTTT CASRDDRASTEAFF
NA NA TRBJ1-4 TRBV28 TGTTTCCTTCAGACGACGGGGGTGGGTAATGAAAAACTGTTTTTT CFLQTTGVGNEKLFF
NA few TRBJ2-3 TRBV9 TGTGCCAGCAGCGTAGGTGCTAGCATGAGCACAGATACGCAGTATTTT CASSVGASMSTDTQYF
NA NA TRBJ1-5 TRBV29-1 TGCAGCGTGTCACAGGGTTTGAGCAATCAGCCCCAGCATTTT CSVSQGLSNQPQHF
NA NA TRBJ1-1 TRBV7-9 TGTGCCAGCAGCTTCTCTCTCCGCACTGAAGCTTTCTTT CASSFSLRTEAFF
NA NA TRBJ2-3 TRBV18 TGTGCCAGCTCACCGGCGAACAGGGCTATAGATACGCAGTATTTT CASSPANRAIDTQYF
NA NA TRBJ1-1 TRBV12-3/TRBV12-4 TGTGCCACCGGAGGGGAGGCAGCAGCTTTCTTT CATGGEAAAFF
NA NA TRBJ1-3 TRBV11-2 TGTGCCAGCAGCTTATACGGGGGAAGGAGCTCTGGAAACACCATATATTTT CASSLYGGRSSGNTIYF
TRBD2 NA TRBJ2-4 TRBV9 TGTGCCAGCAGCGCCTCCGGGACTAGCGGAGTTGACATTCAGTACTTC CASSASGTSGVDIQYF
TRBD1 NA TRBJ1-6 TRBV5-5 TGTGCCAGCAGTTTGGACAGGGGGTCGAATTCACCCCTCCACTTT CASSLDRGSNSPLHF
TRBD1 NA TRBJ1-5 TRBV6-2/TRBV6-3 TGTGCCAGCAGTTACTCCGGGACAGGGGGCCGTCAGCCCCAGCATTTT CASSYSGTGGRQPQHF
NA NA TRBJ2-7 TRBV9 TGTGCCAGCAGCTTTACAGGGTTGGACGAGCAGTACTTC CASSFTGLDEQYF
NA NA TRBJ2-3 TRBV7-3 TGTGCCAGCAGCTTAATTGGGGAGATCACAGATACGCAGTATTTT CASSLIGEITDTQYF
NA NA TRBJ2-2 TRBV13 TGTGCCAGCAGCTTAGGGTACAGGTACACCGGGGAGCTGTTTTTT CASSLGYRYTGELFF